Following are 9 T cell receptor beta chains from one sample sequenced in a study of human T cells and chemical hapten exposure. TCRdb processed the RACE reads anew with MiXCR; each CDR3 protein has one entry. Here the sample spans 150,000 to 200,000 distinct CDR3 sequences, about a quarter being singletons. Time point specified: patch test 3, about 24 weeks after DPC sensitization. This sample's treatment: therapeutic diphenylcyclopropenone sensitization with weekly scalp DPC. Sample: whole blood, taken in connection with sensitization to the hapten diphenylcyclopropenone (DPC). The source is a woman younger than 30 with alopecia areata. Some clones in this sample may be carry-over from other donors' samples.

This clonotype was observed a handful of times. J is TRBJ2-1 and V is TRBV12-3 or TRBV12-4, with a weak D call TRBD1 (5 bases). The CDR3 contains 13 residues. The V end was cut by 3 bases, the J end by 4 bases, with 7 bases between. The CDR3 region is CASSFYRYNEQFF. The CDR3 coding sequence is TGTGCCAGCAGTTTTTACAGGTACAATGAGCAGTTCTTC.

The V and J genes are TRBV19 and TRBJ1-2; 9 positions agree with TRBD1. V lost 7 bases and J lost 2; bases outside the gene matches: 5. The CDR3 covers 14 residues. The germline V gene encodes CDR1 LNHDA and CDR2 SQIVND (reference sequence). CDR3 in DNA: TGTGCCAGTACTGCGACAGGGGGGAACTATGGCTACACCTTC. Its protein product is CASTATGGNYGYTF.

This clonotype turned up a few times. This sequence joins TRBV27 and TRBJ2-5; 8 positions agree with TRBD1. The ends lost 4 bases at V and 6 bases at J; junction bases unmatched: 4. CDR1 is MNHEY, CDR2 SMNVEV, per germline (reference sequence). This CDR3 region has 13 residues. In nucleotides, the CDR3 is TGTGCCAGCAGTTCCGGACAGGGAAAGACCCAGTACTTC. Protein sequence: CASSSGQGKTQYF.

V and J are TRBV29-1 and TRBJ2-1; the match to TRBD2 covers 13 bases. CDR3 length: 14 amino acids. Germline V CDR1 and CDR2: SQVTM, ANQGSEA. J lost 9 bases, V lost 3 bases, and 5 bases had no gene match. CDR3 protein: CSVDGTSGNGEQFF. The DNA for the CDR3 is TGCAGCGTTGACGGGACTAGCGGGAACGGTGAGCAGTTCTTC.

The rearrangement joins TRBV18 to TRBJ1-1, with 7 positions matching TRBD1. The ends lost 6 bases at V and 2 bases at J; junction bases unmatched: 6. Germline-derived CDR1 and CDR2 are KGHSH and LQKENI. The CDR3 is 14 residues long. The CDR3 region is CASSKGQTNTEAFF. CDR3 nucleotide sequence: TGTGCCAGCTCCAAGGGACAGACCAACACTGAAGCTTTCTTT.

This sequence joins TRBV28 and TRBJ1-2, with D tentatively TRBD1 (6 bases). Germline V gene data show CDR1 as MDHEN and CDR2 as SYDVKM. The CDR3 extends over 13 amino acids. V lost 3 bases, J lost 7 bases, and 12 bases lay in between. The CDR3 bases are TGTGCCAGCAGTTTGTTACAGGGTCCTGGCTACACCTTC. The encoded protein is CASSLLQGPGYTF.

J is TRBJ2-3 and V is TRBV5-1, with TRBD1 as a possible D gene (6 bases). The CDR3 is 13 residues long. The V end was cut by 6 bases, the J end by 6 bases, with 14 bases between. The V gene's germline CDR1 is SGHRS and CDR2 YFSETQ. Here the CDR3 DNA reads TGCGCCAGCAATTCGATTGGGGGCGATACGCAGTATTTT. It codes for CASNSIGGDTQYF.

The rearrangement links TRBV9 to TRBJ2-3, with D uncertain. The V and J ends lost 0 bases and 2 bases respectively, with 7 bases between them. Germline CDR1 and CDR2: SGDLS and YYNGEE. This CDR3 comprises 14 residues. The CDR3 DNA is TGTGCCAGCAGCGTAGGGGCAGACACAGATACGCAGTATTTT. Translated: CASSVGADTDTQYF.

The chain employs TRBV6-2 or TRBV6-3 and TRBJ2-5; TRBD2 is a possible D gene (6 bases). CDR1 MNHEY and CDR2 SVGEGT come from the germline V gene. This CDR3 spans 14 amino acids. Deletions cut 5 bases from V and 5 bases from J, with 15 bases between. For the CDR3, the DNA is TGTGCCAGCAGTCGACTAGAGAGGGGTGAGACCCAGTACTTC. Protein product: CASSRLERGETQYF.